The subject of this entry is one TCR beta chain. Its target antigen remains unknown. Base qualities are not provided; no much larger clone lies one nucleotide away. CDR1 MDHEN and CDR2 SYDVKM are derived from the germline V gene. Spanning cysteine to phenylalanine, the CDR3 consists of 15 amino acids. Just CDR3 DNA is preserved here, 45 bases in frame from base 1. Between the V and J ends, shortened by 6 bases and 7 bases respectively, the junction contains 16 bases. A second Seattle source provided samples from volunteer blood donors who had recovered from COVID-19. Whole blood was collected in K2EDTA tubes by collaborating institutions according to the institutions' own protocols. For TCRbeta analysis, collaborator samples were shipped as frozen whole blood, as isolated PBMCs, or as DNA extracted from either sample type. TCRbeta CDR3 regions were amplified from genomic DNA by means of the immunoSEQ Assay, a bias-controlled multiplex PCR. For the original study's pipeline: The number of nucleated cells in each sample was estimated by amplification of reference gene primers within the assay. To quantify the absolute abundance of each unique TCRbeta CDR3 rearrangement, sequence reads were collapsed and filtered. For each sample, productive Simpson clonality was calculated as the square root of Simpson's diversity index across productive rearrangements. In TCRdb, the immuneACCESS table is reduced to in-frame sequences with V and J assigned. These tables do not hold every clone; where another copy was compared, an unresolved V gene accounts for under half, and the others remain unexplained. The DNA was the basis for D and trimming; V, J and clone size are from that table. The sample has around 230,000 clones on record, approximately 86% of them singletons. In total, the top ten clones hold more than 6% of the sample.

These data belong to a study of blood T cell repertoires in COVID-19 (dated by TCRdb to about 2020). About the investigation overall: Collaborator samples came from the United States, Italy and Spain and covered acute and convalescent phases of COVID-19. Where available, HLA class I and class II types were obtained from metadata supplied by the sample provider rather than from assay-based typing. The material from the prospective study consisted of cDNA or gDNA derived from T cells, B-cell-depleted T cells, or PBMCs. Samples were obtained from the ongoing ImmuneRACE study (first 160 participants) and from roughly 1,300 subjects provided by 6 global collaborators. The repertoires were made available in a free public database intended to serve as a resource for research on the immune response to SARS-CoV-2. A de-identified subject ID, COVID-19 status, age in years and sex were almost always included in the sample metadata. The dataset comprised deeply sampled blood TCRbeta repertoires from subjects exposed to, actively infected with, or recovered from COVID-19. Points the paper makes about the study in general: The quantity of clinical and demographic metadata differed by source and by participant and was supplied without curation.

The source is a man aged 55 to 70 who had recovered from COVID-19. The chain is encoded by TRBV28 joined to TRBJ1-6, with TRBD1 perhaps the D gene, on 6 matching bases. What was sequenced was peripheral blood. The bases are TGTGCCAGCAGCCAGTGGGGGCCGCAGAATTCACCCCTCCACTTT. Its amino acids are CASSQWGPQNSPLHF.